This T cell receptor beta chain is drawn from a study of T-cell memory formation after mild COVID-19. In the study overall: TCR clusters were largely donor specific.

Comment on this clonotype: Its specificity is unknown. A much larger clone differs from this one at a single base, so this may be a read error.

Findings and limits, study-wide: Clones that got smaller from day 15 to 85 had even CD4/CD8, while clones growing later tipped toward CD4+. Mostly located in CM and EM were contracting CD4+ clones, with contracting CD8+ clones located in EMRA.

CDR3 length: 13 residues. After removal of 10 bases from V and 6 bases from J, the junction contained 10 bases not matched to a gene. CDR1 is ENHRY, CDR2 SYGVKD, per germline. Constant-segment-primed 5'RACE gave TCR alpha and TCR beta cDNA libraries with sample barcodes and UMIs. TCRdb recomputed calls from the 5' RACE reads with MiXCR, one row per CDR3 protein. The sample consists of some 29,000 distinct CDR3 sequences, 16% of them appearing once. The sequencing sample was made of PBMCs or a T cell subset sorted from them (not recorded which). The J gene is TRBJ2-7, the V gene TRBV10-3; 9 bases line up with TRBD2. This sequence originates from an adult who had mild COVID-19 (a few samples of this study predate the infection). Cell type and time point are not known. The chain's CDR3 is CANEAGGSGEQYF. CDR3 nucleotides: TGTGCCAATGAAGCGGGAGGATCTGGCGAGCAGTACTTC.